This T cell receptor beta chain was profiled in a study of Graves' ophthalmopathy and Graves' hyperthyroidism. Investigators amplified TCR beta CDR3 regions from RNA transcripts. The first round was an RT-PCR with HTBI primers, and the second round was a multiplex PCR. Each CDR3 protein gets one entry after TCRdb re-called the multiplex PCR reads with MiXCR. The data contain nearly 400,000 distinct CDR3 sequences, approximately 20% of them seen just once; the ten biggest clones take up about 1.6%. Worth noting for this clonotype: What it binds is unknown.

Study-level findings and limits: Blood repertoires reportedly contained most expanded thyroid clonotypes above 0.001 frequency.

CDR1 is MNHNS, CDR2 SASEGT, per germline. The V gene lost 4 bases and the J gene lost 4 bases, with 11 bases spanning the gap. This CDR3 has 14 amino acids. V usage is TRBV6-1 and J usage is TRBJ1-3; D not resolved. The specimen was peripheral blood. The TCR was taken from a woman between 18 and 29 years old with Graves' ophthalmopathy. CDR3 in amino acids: CASSVGGRGNTIYF. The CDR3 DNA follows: TGTGCCAGCAGTGTTGGAGGTCGGGGAAACACCATATATTTT.